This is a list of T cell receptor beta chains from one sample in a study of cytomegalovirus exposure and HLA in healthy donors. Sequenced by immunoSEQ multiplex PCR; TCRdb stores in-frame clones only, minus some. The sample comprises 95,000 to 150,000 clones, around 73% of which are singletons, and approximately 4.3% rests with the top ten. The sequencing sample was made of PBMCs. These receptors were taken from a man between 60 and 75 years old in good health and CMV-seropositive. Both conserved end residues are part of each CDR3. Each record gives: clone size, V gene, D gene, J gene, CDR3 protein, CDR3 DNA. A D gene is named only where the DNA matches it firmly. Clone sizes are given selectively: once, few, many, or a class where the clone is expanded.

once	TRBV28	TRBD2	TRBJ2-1	CASSSLAGGFGNEQFF	TGTGCCAGCAGTTCCCTAGCGGGGGGTTTCGGAAATGAGCAGTTCTTC
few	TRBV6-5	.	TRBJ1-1	CASSRGNTEAFF	TGTGCCAGCAGTAGGGGGAACACTGAAGCTTTCTTT
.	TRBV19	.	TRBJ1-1	CASSIGRGNTEAFF	TGTGCCAGTAGTATAGGAAGGGGGAACACTGAAGCTTTCTTT
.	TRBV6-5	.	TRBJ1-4	CASSFSGALPNEKLFF	TGTGCCAGCAGTTTCTCAGGGGCGTTACCTAATGAAAAACTGTTTTTT
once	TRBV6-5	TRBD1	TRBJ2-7	CASSYSPGQAGEQYF	TGTGCCAGCAGTTACTCCCCGGGACAGGCCGGCGAGCAGTACTTC
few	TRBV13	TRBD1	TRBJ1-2	CASSLRASGTAYGYTF	TGTGCCAGCAGCTTACGGGCCTCCGGGACAGCCTATGGCTACACCTTC
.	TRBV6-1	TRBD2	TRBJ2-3	CASSESGWGGGSTDTQYF	TGTGCCAGCAGTGAAAGTGGGTGGGGCGGGGGGTCCACAGATACGCAGTATTTT
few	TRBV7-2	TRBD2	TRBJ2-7	CASSQAGTSSYEQYF	TGTGCCAGCAGCCAAGCGGGGACCTCCTCCTACGAGCAGTACTTC
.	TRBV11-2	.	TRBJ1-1	CASSFTGIDTEAFF	TGTGCCAGCAGCTTTACAGGGATTGACACTGAAGCTTTCTTT
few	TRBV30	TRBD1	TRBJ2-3	CAWRQGDTQYF	TGTGCCTGGCGACAGGGAGATACGCAGTATTTT
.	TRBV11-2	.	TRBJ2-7	CASSLLGGEQYF	TGTGCCAGCAGCTTACTAGGGGGCGAGCAGTACTTC
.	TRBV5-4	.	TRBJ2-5	CASGGGTTQYF	TGTGCCAGCGGGGGAGGAACGACCCAGTACTTC
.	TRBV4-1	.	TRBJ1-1	CASTPGGKYTEAFF	TGCGCCAGCACCCCGGGGGGAAAGTACACTGAAGCTTTCTTT
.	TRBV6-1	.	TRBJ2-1	CASIWANAWFF	TGTGCCAGCATCTGGGCAAACGCTTGGTTCTTC
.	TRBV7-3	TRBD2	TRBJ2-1	CASSSSAGGSGGEQFF	TGTGCCAGCAGCTCCAGCGCCGGGGGGTCTGGAGGTGAGCAGTTCTTC
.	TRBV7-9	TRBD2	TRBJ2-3	CASSLAGVTDTQYF	TGTGCCAGCAGCTTGGCGGGGGTGACAGATACGCAGTATTTT
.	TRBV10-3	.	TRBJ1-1	CAISVGGTEAFF	TGTGCCATCAGCGTAGGGGGCACTGAAGCTTTCTTT
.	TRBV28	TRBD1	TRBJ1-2	CASSPVDRVYGYTF	TGTGCCAGCAGCCCGGTAGACAGGGTCTATGGCTACACCTTC
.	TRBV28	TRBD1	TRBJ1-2	CASSGGDRFGGYTF	TGTGCCAGCAGTGGTGGGGACAGGTTTGGGGGCTACACCTTC
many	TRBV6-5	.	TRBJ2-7	CASSYYRGGGEQYF	TGTGCCAGCAGTTACTACAGGGGAGGTGGCGAGCAGTACTTC
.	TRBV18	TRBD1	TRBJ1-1	CASSSGTADTEAFF	TGTGCCAGCTCATCGGGGACAGCGGACACTGAAGCTTTCTTT
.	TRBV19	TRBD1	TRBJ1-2	CASSPRTGLVRANYGYTF	TGTGCCAGTAGTCCGAGGACAGGTCTTGTACGAGCTAACTATGGCTACACCTTC
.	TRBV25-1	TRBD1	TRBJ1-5	CASSESQGAQNQPQHF	TGTGCCAGCAGTGAATCCCAGGGGGCGCAAAATCAGCCCCAGCATTTT
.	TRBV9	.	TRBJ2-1	CASSPTGVGYNEQFF	TGTGCCAGCAGCCCAACAGGTGTCGGATACAATGAGCAGTTCTTC
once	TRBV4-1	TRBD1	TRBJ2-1	CASSQEQGTYNEQFF	TGCGCCAGCAGCCAAGAACAGGGGACCTACAATGAGCAGTTCTTC
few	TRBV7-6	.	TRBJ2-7	CASSLAGDYEQYF	TGTGCCAGCAGCTTAGCAGGGGACTACGAGCAGTACTTC
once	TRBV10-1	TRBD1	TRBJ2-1	CASRDETGVGEQFF	TGCGCCAGCAGAGATGAGACAGGGGTGGGTGAGCAGTTCTTC
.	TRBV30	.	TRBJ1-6	CAWRDSLNSPLHF	TGTGCCTGGAGAGACAGTCTAAATTCACCCCTCCACTTT
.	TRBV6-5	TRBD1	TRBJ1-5	CASRGQGQPQHF	TGTGCCAGCAGGGGACAGGGCCAGCCCCAGCATTTT
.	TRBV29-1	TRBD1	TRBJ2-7	CSVAETGGDEQYF	TGCAGCGTGGCCGAGACAGGGGGCGACGAGCAGTACTTC
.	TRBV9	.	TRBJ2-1	CASSVVGGVANNEQFF	TGTGCCAGCAGCGTAGTAGGCGGGGTAGCGAACAATGAGCAGTTCTTC
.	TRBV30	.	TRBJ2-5	CAWSVRVQETQYF	TGTGCCTGGAGTGTACGAGTCCAAGAGACCCAGTACTTC
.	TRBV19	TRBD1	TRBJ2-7	CASSVWAGGTSYEQYF	TGTGCCAGTAGTGTCTGGGCAGGGGGTACCTCCTACGAGCAGTACTTC